The text below deals with one T cell receptor (beta chain). Its antigen is as yet unknown. A read error may be the cause here, since a much bigger clone is one base away. These data originate in a study of Graves' ophthalmopathy and Graves' hyperthyroidism. About the research overall: Peripheral blood was gathered at first diagnosis, ahead of any treatment whatsoever.

General study results and limits: Using a 13-signature model, the authors split ophthalmopathy from stable hyperthyroidism, with roughly 90% sensitivity and 81.08% specificity.

The authors amplified TCR beta CDR3 regions, and they did so from RNA transcripts for repertoire sequencing. RT-PCR with HTBI primers came first, then second-round multiplex PCR. TCRdb independently ran MiXCR on the multiplex PCR reads; one entry per CDR3 protein. The table includes tens of thousands of distinct CDR3 sequences, around 52% detected once. CDR1 and CDR2 (germline): MNHEY, SVGEGT. CDR3 length equals 15 residues. Losses at the gene ends were 4 bases for V and 5 bases for J; bases not matched to a gene: 7. This chain joins TRBV6-2 or TRBV6-3 and TRBJ2-1, with 8 bases aligning to TRBD1. This clonotype was obtained from an adult man with Graves' ophthalmopathy. The sample taken for sequencing was peripheral blood. CDR3 protein: CASSCSMDRDNEQFF. The CDR3 bases are TGTGCCAGCAGTTGCTCCATGGACAGGGACAATGAGCAGTTCTTC.